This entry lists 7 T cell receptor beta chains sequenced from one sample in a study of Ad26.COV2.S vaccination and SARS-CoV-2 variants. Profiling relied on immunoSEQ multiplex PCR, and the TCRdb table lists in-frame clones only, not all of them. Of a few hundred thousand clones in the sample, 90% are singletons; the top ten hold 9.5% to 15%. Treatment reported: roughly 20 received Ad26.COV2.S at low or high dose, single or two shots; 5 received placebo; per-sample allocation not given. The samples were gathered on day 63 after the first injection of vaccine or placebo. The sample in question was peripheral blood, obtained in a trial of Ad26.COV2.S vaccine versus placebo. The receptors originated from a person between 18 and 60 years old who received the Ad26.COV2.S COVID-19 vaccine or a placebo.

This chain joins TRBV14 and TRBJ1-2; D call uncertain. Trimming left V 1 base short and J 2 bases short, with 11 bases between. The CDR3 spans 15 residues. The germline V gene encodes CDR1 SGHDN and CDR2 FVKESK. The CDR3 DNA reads TGTGCCAGCAGCCAAGGTTTTAGGACCAACTATGGCTACACCTTC. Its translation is CASSQGFRTNYGYTF. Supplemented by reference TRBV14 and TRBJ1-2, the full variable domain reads EAGVTQFPSHSVIEKGQTVTLRCDPISGHDNLYWYRRVMGKEIKFLLHFVKESKQDESGMPNNRFLAERTGGTYSTLKVQPAELEDSGVYFCASSQGFRTNYGYTFGSGTRLTVV.

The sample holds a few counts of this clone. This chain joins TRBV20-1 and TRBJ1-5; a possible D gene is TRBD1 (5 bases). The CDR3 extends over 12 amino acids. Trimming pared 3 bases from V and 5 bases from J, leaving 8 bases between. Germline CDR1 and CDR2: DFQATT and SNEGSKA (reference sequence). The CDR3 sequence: CSASPGYQPQHF. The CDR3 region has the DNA TGCAGTGCTAGTCCAGGGTATCAGCCCCAGCATTTT.

The CDR3 DNA reads as TGTGCCAGCAGCTCGCCCGGGACTAGCGGGAGCCGCTACAATGAGCAGTTCTTC. Translated: CASSSPGTSGSRYNEQFF. The chain is built from TRBV7-3 and TRBJ2-1, with 14 bases lining up with TRBD2. Germline CDR1 SGHTA, CDR2 FQGTGA. CDR3 length: 18 amino acids. Losses at the gene ends were 4 bases for V and 3 bases for J; bases not matched to a gene: 8. Combining the CDR3 with reference TRBV7-3 and TRBJ2-1 gives the whole variable domain GAGVSQTPSNKVTEKGKYVELRCDPISGHTALYWYRQSLGQGPEFLIYFQGTGAADDSGLPNDRFFAVRPEGSVSTLKIQRTERGDSAVYLCASSSPGTSGSRYNEQFFGPGTRLTVL.

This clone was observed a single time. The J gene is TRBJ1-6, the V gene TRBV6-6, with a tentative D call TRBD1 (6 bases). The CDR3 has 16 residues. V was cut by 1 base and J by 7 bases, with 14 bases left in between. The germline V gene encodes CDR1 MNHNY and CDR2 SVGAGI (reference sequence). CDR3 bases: TGTGCCAGCAGTTACTTCCGACAGGCGGACAATTCACCCCTCCACTTT. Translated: CASSYFRQADNSPLHF.

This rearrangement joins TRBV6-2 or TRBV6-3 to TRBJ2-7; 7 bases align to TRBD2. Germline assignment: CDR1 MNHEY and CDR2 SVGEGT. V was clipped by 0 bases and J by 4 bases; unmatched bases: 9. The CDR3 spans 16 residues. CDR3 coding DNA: TGTGCCAGCAGTTACTCGAAGCGGGGCCTGGGTTACGAGCAGTACTTC. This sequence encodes CASSYSKRGLGYEQYF.

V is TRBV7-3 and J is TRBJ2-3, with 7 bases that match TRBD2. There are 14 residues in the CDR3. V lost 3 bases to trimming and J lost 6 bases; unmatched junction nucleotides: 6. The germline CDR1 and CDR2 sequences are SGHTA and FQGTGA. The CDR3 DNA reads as TGTGCCAGCAGCTTTAGTGGGAGGGCCGATACGCAGTATTTT. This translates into CASSFSGRADTQYF.

The CDR3 protein is CASSLGPHSNQPQHF. The DNA for the CDR3 is TGTGCCAGTTCCTTGGGTCCCCATAGCAATCAGCCCCAGCATTTT. The rearrangement links TRBV19 to TRBJ1-5, with unresolved D. The CDR3 loop spans 15 amino acids. Deletions cut 8 bases from V and 0 bases from J, with 14 bases between. Germline assignment: CDR1 LNHDA and CDR2 SQIVND (reference sequence).